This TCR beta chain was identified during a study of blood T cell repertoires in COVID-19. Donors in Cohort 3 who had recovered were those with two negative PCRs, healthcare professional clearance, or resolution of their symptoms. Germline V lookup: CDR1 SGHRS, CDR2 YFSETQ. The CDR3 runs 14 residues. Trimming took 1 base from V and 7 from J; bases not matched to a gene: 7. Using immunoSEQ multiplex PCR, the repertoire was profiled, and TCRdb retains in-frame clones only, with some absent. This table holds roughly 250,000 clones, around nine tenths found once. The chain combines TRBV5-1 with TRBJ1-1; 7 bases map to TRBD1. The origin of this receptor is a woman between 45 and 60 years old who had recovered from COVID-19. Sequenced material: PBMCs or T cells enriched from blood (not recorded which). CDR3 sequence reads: CASSLSLAGGEAFF. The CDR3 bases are TGCGCCAGCAGCTTGTCCCTGGCAGGGGGTGAAGCTTTCTTT.